The rows below give T cell receptor beta chains drawn from one sample of a study of blood T cell repertoires in COVID-19. Produced via immunoSEQ multiplex PCR; TCRdb's table is partial and in-frame only. Of 100,000 to 150,000 clones listed, around 88% were seen once; the top ten hold around 18%. The material sequenced was peripheral blood. Receptor source: a man aged 45-65 years with active or convalescent COVID-19. CDR3s include the opening cysteine and the closing phenylalanine or tryptophan. A D gene is named only where the DNA matches it firmly. Not every row has a clone size; where given, it reads once, few, many or a size class.

j_call v_call d_call clone_size cdr3_aa cdr3_nt
TRBJ2-5 TRBV7-8 - - CASSSSRETQYF TGTGCCAGCAGTTCAAGTCGGGAGACCCAGTACTTC
TRBJ2-1 TRBV9 TRBD1 - CASSGGDRGFYNEQFF TGTGCCAGCAGCGGAGGGGACAGGGGCTTTTACAATGAGCAGTTCTTC
TRBJ2-7 TRBV4-1 TRBD1 - CASSQGPGTGTSYEQYF TGCGCCAGCAGCCAAGGTCCCGGGACAGGGACCTCCTACGAGCAGTACTTC
TRBJ2-7 TRBV19 TRBD1 - CASSSRRDRVHEQYF TGTGCCAGTAGTAGCCGCCGGGACAGGGTCCACGAGCAGTACTTC
TRBJ2-5 TRBV18 TRBD1 - CASSPNTGGRETQYF TGTGCCAGCTCACCGAATACAGGGGGCCGGGAGACCCAGTACTTC
TRBJ2-7 TRBV6-5 TRBD1 - CASSRQGLTYEQYF TGTGCCAGCAGTCGACAGGGGTTAACCTACGAGCAGTACTTC
TRBJ1-1 TRBV6-5 - - CASSYSRATGNTEAFF TGTGCCAGCAGTTACTCGAGAGCGACAGGGAACACTGAAGCTTTCTTT
TRBJ2-7 TRBV6-6 - - CASSPGVTGYEQYF TGTGCCAGCAGTCCAGGGGTTACAGGGTACGAGCAGTACTTC
TRBJ1-2 TRBV24-1 TRBD1 - CATSPSPGQGAYGYTF TGTGCCACCAGTCCCAGTCCGGGACAGGGGGCATACGGCTACACCTTC
TRBJ2-1 TRBV2 - - CASRFFYEQFF TGTGCCAGCAGATTCTTCTATGAGCAGTTCTTC
TRBJ2-1 TRBV6-5 - - CAGSQVGMGYNEQFF TGTGCCGGGAGCCAGGTCGGGATGGGGTACAATGAGCAGTTCTTC
TRBJ2-5 TRBV3-1/TRBV3-2 TRBD1 - CASRYRGLETQYF TGTGCCAGCAGGTACAGGGGCCTAGAGACCCAGTACTTC
TRBJ2-5 TRBV30 TRBD2 - CAWKYGGGKTQYF TGTGCCTGGAAGTACGGGGGGGGGAAGACCCAGTACTTC
TRBJ2-1 TRBV2 TRBD2 - CASGKTTSGSKGNEQFF TGTGCCAGCGGTAAAACGACTAGCGGCTCCAAGGGCAATGAGCAGTTCTTC
TRBJ2-3 TRBV19 TRBD2 once CASSRTSGRAGTDTQYF TGTGCCAGTAGTAGGACTAGCGGGAGGGCCGGGACAGATACGCAGTATTTT
TRBJ1-1 TRBV6-5 - - CASSLRRENTEAFF TGTGCCAGCAGTTTGCGACGGGAGAACACTGAAGCTTTCTTT
TRBJ1-2 TRBV3-1/TRBV3-2 - - CASSQDRTETYGYTF TGTGCCAGCAGCCAAGATAGGACAGAAACATACGGCTACACCTTC
TRBJ1-4 TRBV28 - - CASSLGEKLFF TGTGCCAGCAGTTTAGGCGAAAAACTGTTTTTT
TRBJ1-5 TRBV4-2 - - CASSQEADQPQHF TGTGCCAGCAGCCAAGAAGCGGATCAGCCCCAGCATTTT
TRBJ2-3 TRBV7-2 TRBD2 - CASSETGGTTDTQYF TGTGCCAGCAGCGAAACGGGGGGGACAACAGATACGCAGTATTTT
TRBJ2-3 TRBV7-6 - - CASSSGLGSGDTDTQYF TGTGCCAGCAGCTCGGGCCTCGGCTCGGGGGACACAGATACGCAGTATTTT
TRBJ2-1 TRBV12-5 - - CASGLIQGKGGNEQFF TGTGCTAGTGGTTTGATTCAGGGTAAGGGGGGGAATGAGCAGTTCTTC
TRBJ2-2 TRBV5-1 - once CASSLEATGELFF TGCGCCAGCAGCTTGGAAGCCACCGGGGAGCTGTTTTTT
TRBJ1-1 TRBV7-2 TRBD1 - CASSSLRDRGRTEAFF TGTGCCAGCAGCTCTCTCAGGGACAGGGGGCGCACTGAAGCTTTCTTT
TRBJ1-4 TRBV5-1 TRBD1 - CASSFGQGGEKLFF TGCGCCAGCAGCTTCGGACAGGGGGGTGAAAAACTGTTTTTT
TRBJ2-5 TRBV10-1 TRBD1 few CASSEQGAVETQYF TGCGCCAGCAGTGAGCAGGGGGCAGTAGAGACCCAGTACTTC
TRBJ2-3 TRBV27 - once CASSSRGGFSTDTQYF TGTGCCAGCAGTTCAAGGGGGGGGTTTAGCACAGATACGCAGTATTTT
TRBJ1-4 TRBV19 - - CASSITGVANEKLFF TGTGCCAGTAGTATAACCGGGGTTGCTAATGAAAAACTGTTTTTT
TRBJ1-1 TRBV5-6 - - CASSLGAVNTEAFF TGTGCCAGCAGCTTGGGGGCAGTAAACACTGAAGCTTTCTTT
TRBJ2-2 TRBV6-4 - - CASSQSGGTGELFF TGTGCCAGCAGCCAGTCAGGGGGGACCGGGGAGCTGTTTTTT
TRBJ2-3 TRBV2 - - CASSEVAAHSTQYF TGTGCCAGCAGTGAAGTGGCTGCCCACAGTACGCAGTATTTT
TRBJ2-4 TRBV5-6 TRBD1 - CASSYADRATKNIQYF TGTGCCAGCAGTTATGCCGACAGGGCAACCAAAAACATTCAGTACTTC
TRBJ2-1 TRBV15 - - CATSPRMPSYNEQFF TGTGCCACCAGCCCTAGGATGCCTAGCTACAATGAGCAGTTCTTC
TRBJ2-7 TRBV5-1 - - CASSLDGGQIYEQYF TGCGCCAGCAGCTTGGACGGAGGACAGATCTACGAGCAGTACTTC
TRBJ1-5 TRBV5-1 - - CASSFDGGNQPQHF TGCGCCAGCAGCTTTGACGGGGGGAATCAGCCCCAGCATTTT
TRBJ2-5 TRBV19 - - CASSMRVGETQYF TGTGCCAGTAGTATGAGGGTGGGAGAGACCCAGTACTTC
TRBJ2-3 TRBV11-2 - - CASSLSTGSTDTQYF TGTGCCAGCAGCTTGTCGACAGGTAGCACAGATACGCAGTATTTT
TRBJ1-6 TRBV5-4 - - CASSPGGRANSPLHF TGTGCCAGCAGCCCGGGGGGCAGGGCGAATTCACCCCTCCACTTT
TRBJ2-7 TRBV19 - - CASSILGQGSYEQYF TGTGCCAGTAGTATCCTGGGGCAGGGTTCCTACGAGCAGTACTTC
TRBJ1-1 TRBV6-1 TRBD1 few CASSPGQGITEAFF TGTGCCAGCAGCCCAGGACAGGGGATAACTGAAGCTTTCTTT
TRBJ2-3 TRBV10-3 - - CAGFPGADTQYF TGTGCCGGCTTCCCGGGAGCTGATACGCAGTATTTT
TRBJ2-3 TRBV19 TRBD1 - CASRRGTGGRTDTQYF TGTGCCAGTAGGAGGGGGACAGGGGGACGTACAGATACGCAGTATTTT
TRBJ1-4 TRBV10-3 TRBD1 - CAISESTGSREKLFF TGTGCCATCAGTGAGTCGACAGGGTCAAGGGAAAAACTGTTTTTT
TRBJ1-2 TRBV7-2 - - CASSAQQGAKGGYTF TGTGCCAGCAGCGCACAACAGGGTGCGAAGGGCGGCTACACCTTC
TRBJ2-1 TRBV12-5 - - CASGTLTNSYNEQFF TGTGCTAGTGGGACTCTTACTAATTCCTACAATGAGCAGTTCTTC